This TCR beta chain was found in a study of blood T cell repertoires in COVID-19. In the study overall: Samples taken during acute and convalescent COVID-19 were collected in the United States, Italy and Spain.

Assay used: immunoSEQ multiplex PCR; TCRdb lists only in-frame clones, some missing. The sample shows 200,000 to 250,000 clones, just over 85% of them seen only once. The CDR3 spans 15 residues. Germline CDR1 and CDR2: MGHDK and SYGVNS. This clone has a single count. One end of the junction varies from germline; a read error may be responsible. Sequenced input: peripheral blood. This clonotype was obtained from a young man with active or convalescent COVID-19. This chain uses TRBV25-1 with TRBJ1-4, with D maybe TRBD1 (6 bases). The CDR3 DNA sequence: TGCGCCAGCAGTGAAGGGGGGTTGTGGGATGAAAAACTGTTTTTT. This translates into CASSEGGLWDEKLFF.